This TCR beta chain came from a study of blood T cell repertoires in COVID-19. As for the study in general: Acute-phase and convalescent COVID-19 samples originated in the United States, Italy and Spain. T cells, B-cell-depleted T cells, or PBMCs provided the cDNA or gDNA that served as material.

The CDR3 totals 14 residues. Trimming pared 8 bases from V and 7 bases from J, leaving 20 bases between. CDR1 is SGHVS, CDR2 FQNEAQ, per germline. How the authors handled the data: Nucleated cell counts were estimated from reference gene primer amplification. Assay: immunoSEQ multiplex PCR; the TCRdb copy retains only in-frame clones and omits some. The V and J calls and the clone size are those of that table, but D and trimming were determined from the DNA. The data show over 150,000 clones, around 87% seen once. This TCR came from a man aged 35-49 years with active or convalescent COVID-19. The rearrangement links TRBV7-8 to TRBJ1-1; tentative D call: TRBD1 (5 bases). Sequencing was carried out using peripheral blood. The CDR3 here is CASVTGGAWNEAFF. As DNA, the CDR3 is TGTGCCAGCGTAACAGGAGGGGCATGGAATGAAGCTTTCTTT.